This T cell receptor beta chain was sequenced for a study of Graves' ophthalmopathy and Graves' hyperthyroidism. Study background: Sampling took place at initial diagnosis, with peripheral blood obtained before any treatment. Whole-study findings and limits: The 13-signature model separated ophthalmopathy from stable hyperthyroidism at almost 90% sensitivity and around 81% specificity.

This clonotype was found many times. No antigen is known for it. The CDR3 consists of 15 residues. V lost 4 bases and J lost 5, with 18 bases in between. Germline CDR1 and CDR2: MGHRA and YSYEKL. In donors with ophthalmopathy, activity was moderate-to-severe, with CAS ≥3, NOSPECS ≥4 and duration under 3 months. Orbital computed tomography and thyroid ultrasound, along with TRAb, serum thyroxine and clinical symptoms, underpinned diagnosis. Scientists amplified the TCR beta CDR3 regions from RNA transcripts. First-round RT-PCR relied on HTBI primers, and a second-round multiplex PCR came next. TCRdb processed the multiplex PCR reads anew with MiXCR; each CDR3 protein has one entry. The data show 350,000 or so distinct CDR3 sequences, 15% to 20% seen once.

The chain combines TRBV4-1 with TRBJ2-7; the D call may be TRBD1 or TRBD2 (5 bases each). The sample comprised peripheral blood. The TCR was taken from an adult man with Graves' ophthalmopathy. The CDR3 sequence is CASSRLGTPGNEQYF. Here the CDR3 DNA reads TGCGCCAGCAGCCGATTAGGGACCCCAGGGAACGAGCAGTACTTC.